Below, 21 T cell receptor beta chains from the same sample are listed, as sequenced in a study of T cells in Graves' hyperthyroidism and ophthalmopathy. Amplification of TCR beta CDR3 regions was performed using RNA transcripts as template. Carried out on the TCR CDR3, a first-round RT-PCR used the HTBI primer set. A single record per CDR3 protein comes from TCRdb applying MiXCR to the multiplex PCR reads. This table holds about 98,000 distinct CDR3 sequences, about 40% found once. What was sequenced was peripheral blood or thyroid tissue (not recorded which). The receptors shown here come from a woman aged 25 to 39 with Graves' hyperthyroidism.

The CDR3 DNA reads TGTGCCAGCAGCTTAGGGTACGGGACAGGGGACATCTATGGCTACACCTTC. Encoded protein: CASSLGYGTGDIYGYTF. J is TRBJ1-2 and V is TRBV7-9, with 10 bases lining up with TRBD1. V dropped 1 base and J dropped 4; count of bases not matched to a gene: 9. CDR3 size: 17 residues. CDR1 and CDR2 (germline): SEHNR, FQNEAQ (reference sequence).

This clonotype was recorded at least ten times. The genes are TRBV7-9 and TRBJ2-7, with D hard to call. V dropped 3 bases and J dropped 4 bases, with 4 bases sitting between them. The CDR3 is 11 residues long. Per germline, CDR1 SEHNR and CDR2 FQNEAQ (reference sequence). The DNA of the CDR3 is TGTGCCAGCAGCTTGGTATACGAGCAGTACTTC. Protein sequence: CASSLVYEQYF.

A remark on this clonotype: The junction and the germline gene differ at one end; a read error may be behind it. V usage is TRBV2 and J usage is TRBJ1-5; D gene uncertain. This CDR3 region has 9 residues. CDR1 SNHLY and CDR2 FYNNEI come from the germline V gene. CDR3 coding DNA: TGTGCCAGCAGTGAAAGGCAAGTTTTT. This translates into CASSERQVF.

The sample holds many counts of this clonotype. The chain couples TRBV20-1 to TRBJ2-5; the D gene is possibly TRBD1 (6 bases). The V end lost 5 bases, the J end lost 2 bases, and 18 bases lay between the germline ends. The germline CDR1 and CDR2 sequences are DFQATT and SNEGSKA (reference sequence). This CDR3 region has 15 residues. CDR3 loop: CSALRPSGAQETQYF. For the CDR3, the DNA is TGCAGTGCTCTACGTCCTTCAGGGGCTCAAGAGACCCAGTACTTC.

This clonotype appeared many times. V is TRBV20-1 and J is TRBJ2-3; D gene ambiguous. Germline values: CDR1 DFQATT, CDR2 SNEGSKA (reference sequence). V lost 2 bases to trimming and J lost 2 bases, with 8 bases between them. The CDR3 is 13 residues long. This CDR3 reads CSARSGVTDTQYF. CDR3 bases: TGCAGTGCTAGATCGGGCGTCACAGATACGCAGTATTTT.

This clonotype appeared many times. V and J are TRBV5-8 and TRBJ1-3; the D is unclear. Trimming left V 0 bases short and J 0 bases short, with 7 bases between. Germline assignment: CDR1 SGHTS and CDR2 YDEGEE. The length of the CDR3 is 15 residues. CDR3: CASSLAPSSGNTIYF. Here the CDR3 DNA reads TGTGCCAGCAGCTTGGCCCCCAGCTCTGGAAACACCATATATTTT.

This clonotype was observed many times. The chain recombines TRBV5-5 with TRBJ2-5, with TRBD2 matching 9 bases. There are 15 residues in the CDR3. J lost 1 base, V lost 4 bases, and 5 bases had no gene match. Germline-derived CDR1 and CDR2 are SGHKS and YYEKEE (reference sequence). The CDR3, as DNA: TGTGCCAGCAGCCGGCTAGCGGGGTTCCAAGAGACCCAGTACTTC. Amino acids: CASSRLAGFQETQYF.

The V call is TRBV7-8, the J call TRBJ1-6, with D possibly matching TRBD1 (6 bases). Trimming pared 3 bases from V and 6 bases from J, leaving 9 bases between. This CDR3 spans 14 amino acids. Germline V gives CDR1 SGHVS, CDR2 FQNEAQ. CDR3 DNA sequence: TGTGCCAGCAGCTTCGACAGGCTTAATTCACCCCTCCACTTT. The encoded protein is CASSFDRLNSPLHF.

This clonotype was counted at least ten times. In DNA, the CDR3 is TGTGCCAGCAGCTCATGGAACGGGGTTAAGGAGCCCCAGCATTTT. Protein product: CASSSWNGVKEPQHF. V gene TRBV7-9 combines with J gene TRBJ1-5; D gene uncertain. The V gene's germline CDR1 is SEHNR and CDR2 FQNEAQ (reference sequence). V was shortened by 4 bases and J by 8 bases, with 18 bases between the two germline ends. This CDR3 region has 15 residues.

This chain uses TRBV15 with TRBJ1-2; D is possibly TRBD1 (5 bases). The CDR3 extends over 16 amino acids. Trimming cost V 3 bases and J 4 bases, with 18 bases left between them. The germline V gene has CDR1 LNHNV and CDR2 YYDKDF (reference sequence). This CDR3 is CATSSLPGLSAYGYTF. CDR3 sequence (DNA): TGTGCCACCAGCAGCTTGCCGGGACTCTCAGCCTATGGCTACACCTTC.

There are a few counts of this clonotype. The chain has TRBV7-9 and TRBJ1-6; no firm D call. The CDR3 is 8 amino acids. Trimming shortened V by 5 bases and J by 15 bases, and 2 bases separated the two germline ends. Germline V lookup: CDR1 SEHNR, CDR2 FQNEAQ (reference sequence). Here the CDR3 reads CASSLLHF. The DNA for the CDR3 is TGTGCCAGCAGCCTCCTCCACTTT.

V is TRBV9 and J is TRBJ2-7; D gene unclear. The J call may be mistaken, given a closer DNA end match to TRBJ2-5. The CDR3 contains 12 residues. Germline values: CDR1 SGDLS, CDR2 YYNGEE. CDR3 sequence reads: CASSVGRETQYF. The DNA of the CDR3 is TGTGCCAGCAGCGTAGGGCGGGAGACCCAGTACTTC.

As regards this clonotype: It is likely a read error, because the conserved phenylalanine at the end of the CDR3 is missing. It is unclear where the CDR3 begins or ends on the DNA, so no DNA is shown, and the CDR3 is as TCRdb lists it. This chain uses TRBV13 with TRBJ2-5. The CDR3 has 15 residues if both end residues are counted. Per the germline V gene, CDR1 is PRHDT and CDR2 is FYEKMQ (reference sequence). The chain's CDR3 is CASSVGVNYGYTFGS.

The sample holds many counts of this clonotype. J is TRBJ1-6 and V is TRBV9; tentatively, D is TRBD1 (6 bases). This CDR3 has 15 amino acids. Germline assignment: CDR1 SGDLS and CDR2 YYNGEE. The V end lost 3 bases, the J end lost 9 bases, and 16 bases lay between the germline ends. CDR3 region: CASSAGGGTGSPLHF. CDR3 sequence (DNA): TGTGCCAGCAGCGCCGGCGGGGGCACGGGTTCACCCCTCCACTTT.

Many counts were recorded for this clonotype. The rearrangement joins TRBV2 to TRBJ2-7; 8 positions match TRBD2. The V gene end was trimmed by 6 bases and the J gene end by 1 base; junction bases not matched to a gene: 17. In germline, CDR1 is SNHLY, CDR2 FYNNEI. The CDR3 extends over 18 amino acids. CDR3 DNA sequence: TGTGCCAGCAGGGGCGGGAGGCCCCCCGTTTACCTATCCTACGAGCAGTACTTC. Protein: CASRGGRPPVYLSYEQYF. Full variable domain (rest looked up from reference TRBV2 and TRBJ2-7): EPEVTQTPSHQVTQMGQEVILRCVPISNHLYFYWYRQILGQKVEFLVSFYNNEISEKSEIFDDQFSVERPDGSNFTLKIRSTKLEDSAMYFCASRGGRPPVYLSYEQYFGPGTRLTVT.

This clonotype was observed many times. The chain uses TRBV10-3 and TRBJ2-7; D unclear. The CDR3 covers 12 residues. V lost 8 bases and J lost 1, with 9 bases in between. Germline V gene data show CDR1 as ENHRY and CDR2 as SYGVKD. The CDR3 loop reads CAIGSLSYEQYF. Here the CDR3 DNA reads TGTGCCATCGGGTCACTATCCTACGAGCAGTACTTC.

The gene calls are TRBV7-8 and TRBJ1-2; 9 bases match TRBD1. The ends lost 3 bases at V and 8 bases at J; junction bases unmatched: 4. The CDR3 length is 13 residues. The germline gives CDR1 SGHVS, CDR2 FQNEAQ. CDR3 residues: CASSLGQGGGYTF. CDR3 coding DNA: TGTGCCAGCAGCTTGGGACAGGGTGGCGGCTACACCTTC.

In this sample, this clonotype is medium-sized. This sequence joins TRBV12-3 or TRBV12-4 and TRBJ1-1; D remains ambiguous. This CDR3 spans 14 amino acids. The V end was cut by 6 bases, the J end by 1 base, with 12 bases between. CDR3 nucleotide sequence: TGTGCCAGCAGACCCCATCTTCCGAACACTGAAGCTTTCTTT. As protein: CASRPHLPNTEAFF.

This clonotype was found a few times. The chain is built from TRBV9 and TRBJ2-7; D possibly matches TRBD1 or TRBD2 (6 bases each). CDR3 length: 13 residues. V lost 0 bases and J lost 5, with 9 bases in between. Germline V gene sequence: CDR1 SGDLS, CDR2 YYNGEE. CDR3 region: CASSVGGANEQYF. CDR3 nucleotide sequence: TGTGCCAGCAGCGTAGGGGGGGCTAACGAGCAGTACTTC.

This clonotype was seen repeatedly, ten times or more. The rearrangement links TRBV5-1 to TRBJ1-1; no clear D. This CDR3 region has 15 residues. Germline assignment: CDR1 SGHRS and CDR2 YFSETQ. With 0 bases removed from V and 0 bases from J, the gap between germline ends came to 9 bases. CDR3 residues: CASSLEDQLNTEAFF. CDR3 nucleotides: TGCGCCAGCAGCTTGGAGGACCAACTGAACACTGAAGCTTTCTTT. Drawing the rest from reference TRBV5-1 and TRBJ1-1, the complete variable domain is KAGVTQTPRYLIKTRGQQVTLSCSPISGHRSVSWYQQTPGQGLQFLFEYFSETQRNKGNFPGRFSGRQFSNSRSEMNVSTLELGDSALYLCASSLEDQLNTEAFFGQGTRLTVV.

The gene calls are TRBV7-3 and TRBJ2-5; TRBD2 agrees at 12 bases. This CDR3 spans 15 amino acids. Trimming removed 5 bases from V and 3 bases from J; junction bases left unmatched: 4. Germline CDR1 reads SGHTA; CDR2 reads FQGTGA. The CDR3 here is CASSSLAGGEETQYF. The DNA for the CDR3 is TGTGCCAGCAGCAGCCTAGCGGGAGGGGAAGAGACCCAGTACTTC.